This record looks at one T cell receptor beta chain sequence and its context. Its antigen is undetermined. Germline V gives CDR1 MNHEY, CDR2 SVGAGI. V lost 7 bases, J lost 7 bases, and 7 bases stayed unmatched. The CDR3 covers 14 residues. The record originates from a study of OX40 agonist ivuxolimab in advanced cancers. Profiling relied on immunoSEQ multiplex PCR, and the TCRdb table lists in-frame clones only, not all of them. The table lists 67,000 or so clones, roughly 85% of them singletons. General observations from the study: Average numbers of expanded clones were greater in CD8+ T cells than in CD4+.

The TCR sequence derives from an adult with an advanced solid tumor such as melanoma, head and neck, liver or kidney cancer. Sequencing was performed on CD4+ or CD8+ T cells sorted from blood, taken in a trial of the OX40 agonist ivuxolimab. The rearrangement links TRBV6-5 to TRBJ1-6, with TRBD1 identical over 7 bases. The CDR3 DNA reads TGTGCCAGCACCATGCAGGGGGGCAATTCACCCCTCCACTTT. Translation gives CASTMQGGNSPLHF.